The rows below give T cell receptor beta chains drawn from one sample of a study of CD8 T cells in ankylosing spondylitis. Via MiXCR, TCRdb re-called the 5' RACE reads, giving one row per CDR3 protein. The table has a few hundred thousand distinct CDR3 sequences, about 10% seen once. The sequenced material came from blood, either unsorted or a sorted T cell fraction (not recorded which). All receptors derive from a male donor with ankylosing spondylitis or in good health (not recorded which). The CDR3 runs from the conserved cysteine through the conserved F or W. D genes are given only for firm matches. Not every row has a clone size; where given, it reads once, few, many or a size class.

>TRBV4-1|TRBJ1-2|.|.
TGCGCCAGCACCCTAGTTCTCGAGGGGGGTATCTATGGCTACACCTTC
CASTLVLEGGIYGYTF
>TRBV5-1|TRBJ2-1|TRBD2|many
TGCGCCAGCAGCTTGGGACTAGCGGGAGCCGAGCAGTTCTTC
CASSLGLAGAEQFF
>TRBV15|TRBJ2-2|TRBD2|many
TGTGCCACCAGCAGAGATCGGGGAGGGTCCGGGGAGCTGTTTTTT
CATSRDRGGSGELFF
>TRBV20-1|TRBJ2-2|.|many
TGCAGTGCTAGACAGGGGATGGGGGGGGAGCTGTTTTTT
CSARQGMGGELFF
>TRBV5-1|TRBJ2-5|TRBD1|few
TGCGCCAGCAGCTTGGAGGGGGCGCACCAAGAGACCCAGTACTTC
CASSLEGAHQETQYF
>TRBV7-9|TRBJ1-5|.|many
TGTGCCAGCGTGAAACCGGTGCAGCCCCAGCATTTT
CASVKPVQPQHF
>TRBV6-1|TRBJ1-5|.|many
TGTGCCAGCAGTGTAAGGGGACGAAGCAATCAGCCCCAGCATTTT
CASSVRGRSNQPQHF
>TRBV20-1|TRBJ2-3|TRBD1|.
TGCAGTGCTGTGACAGGGTTATACACAGATACGCAGTATTTT
CSAVTGLYTDTQYF
>TRBV29-1|TRBJ1-2|.|many
TGCAGCGTTGGGGGGCCGACCTTC
CSVGGPTF
>TRBV12-3/TRBV12-4|TRBJ2-3|.|few
TGTGCCAGCAGTTTCACCCAGGGTACAGATACGCAGTATTTT
CASSFTQGTDTQYF
>TRBV20-1|TRBJ2-5|.|many
TGCAGTGCTAGGGATACTAGCTTCCAAGAGACCCAGTACTTC
CSARDTSFQETQYF
>TRBV7-3|TRBJ2-2|.|few
TGTGCCAGCAGCTTGTTCCGGAACACCGGGGAGCTGTTTTTT
CASSLFRNTGELFF
>TRBV20-1|TRBJ2-2|TRBD2|once
TGCAGTGCTAGAGAGAGGGTAGCGGGAGACACCGGGGAGCTGTTTTTT
CSARERVAGDTGELFF
>TRBV7-2|TRBJ2-5|.|.
TGTGCCAGCAGCCCCGTGGGTACCCGCAAGGAGACCCAGTACTTC
CASSPVGTRKETQYF
>TRBV11-2|TRBJ1-1|.|.
TGTGCCAGCAGTTGGGGGCCGGGACTCGAAGCTTTCTTT
CASSWGPGLEAFF
>TRBV5-6|TRBJ1-1|.|many
TGTGCCAGCAGCTTAAGGGGCAGTACTGAAGCTTTCTTT
CASSLRGSTEAFF
>TRBV5-1|TRBJ2-3|.|many
TGCGCCAGCAAAACGGGTACTAAATTCGATACGCAGTATTTT
CASKTGTKFDTQYF
>TRBV28|TRBJ2-5|.|.
TGTGCCAGCAGTTCCCGGACTGGCGCAGGGTTGGCCCAGTACTTC
CASSSRTGAGLAQYF
>TRBV5-6|TRBJ2-7|TRBD2|.
TGTGCCAGCAGCGGCGGACTAGCGGGCCCCTACGAGCAGTACTTC
CASSGGLAGPYEQYF
>TRBV20-1|TRBJ2-7|TRBD2|many
TGCAGTGCTAGAGATTTAAGCGGGAGTATCGAGCAGTACTTC
CSARDLSGSIEQYF
>TRBV15|TRBJ2-2|.|few
TGTGCCACCAGCAGAGAGTTAACCGGGGAGCTGTTTTTT
CATSRELTGELFF
>TRBV29-1|TRBJ2-7|.|many
TGCAGCGCAAACAAAGGCCCCCCCTACGAGCAGTACTTC
CSANKGPPYEQYF
>TRBV7-6|TRBJ2-6|TRBD2|few
TGTGCCAGCAGCTCAACTAGCGGGCATTGGTCTGGGGCCAACGTCCTGACTTTC
CASSSTSGHWSGANVLTF
>TRBV20-1|TRBJ2-5|TRBD2|many
TGCAGTGCTCCCCGGGCTAGCGGGGCCCAAGAGACCCAGTACTTC
CSAPRASGAQETQYF
>TRBV5-1|TRBJ2-3|.|.
TGCGCCAGCAGCTTGGCCTTTGGCACAGATACGCAGTATTTT
CASSLAFGTDTQYF
>TRBV10-3|TRBJ2-7|TRBD2|.
TGTGCCATCCAAGGACTAGCGGGGAACGAGCAGTACTTC
CAIQGLAGNEQYF
>TRBV20-1|TRBJ2-7|.|few
TGCAGTGCCGGGGGCGAGGACAGGAGATACGAGCAGTACTTC
CSAGGEDRRYEQYF
>TRBV12-3/TRBV12-4|TRBJ1-2|.|.
TGTGCCAGCAGCTTCGGAGAGGCATATGGCTACACCTTC
CASSFGEAYGYTF
>TRBV20-1|TRBJ2-3|.|many
TGCAGCGAGAAGAGGGGGAGCACAGATACGCAGTATTTT
CSEKRGSTDTQYF
>TRBV25-1|TRBJ2-7|.|many
TGTGCCAGCAGTGAAAACCCCAGGTCGAAAGTCTACGAGCAGTACTTC
CASSENPRSKVYEQYF
>TRBV29-1|TRBJ2-1|TRBD2|many
TGCAGCGTTGGAAGCGGGAGGAATGAGCAGTTCTTC
CSVGSGRNEQFF
>TRBV5-4|TRBJ2-5|TRBD2|many
TGTGCCAGCAGCCAGGGACTAGCGGGGGCCCAAGAGACCCAGTACTTC
CASSQGLAGAQETQYF
>TRBV5-5|TRBJ1-1|TRBD1|many
TGTGCCAGCAGTCCCAGGGGGTGGGACACTGAAGCTTTCTTT
CASSPRGWDTEAFF
>TRBV10-3|TRBJ2-3|.|.
TGTGCCATCAGTGAACGACAGCCTAGCACAGATACGCAGTATTTT
CAISERQPSTDTQYF
>TRBV9|TRBJ2-2|TRBD2|few
TGTGCCAGCAGCGCCCGAGCGGGGGCGAACACCGGGGAGCTGTTTTTT
CASSARAGANTGELFF
>TRBV20-1|TRBJ2-3|TRBD2|.
TGCAGTTTCTACCACGGCGGTACTAGCGGGGGGTCAAGACAGGGGGTGGATACGCAGTATTTT
CSFYHGGTSGGSRQGVDTQYF
>TRBV6-1|TRBJ2-1|.|many
TGTGCCAGCAGTGAAGGTAGCGGTCACAATGAGCAGTTCTTC
CASSEGSGHNEQFF
>TRBV12-3/TRBV12-4|TRBJ2-7|.|many
TGTGCCAGCAGAACAAGTCTAGCGTACCACGAGCAGTACTTC
CASRTSLAYHEQYF
>TRBV29-1|TRBJ2-1|.|many
TGCAGCGTTGAGTCAGGGGCCCCCTCCTACAATGAGCAGTTCTTC
CSVESGAPSYNEQFF
>TRBV5-1|TRBJ2-7|.|many
TGCGCCAGCAGCTTGGTTGGACAGTCCTACGAGCAGTACTTC
CASSLVGQSYEQYF
>TRBV6-5|TRBJ1-2|.|.
TGTGCCAGCAGTTACACGTCGGGAGTAGAGACCGATGGCTACACCTTC
CASSYTSGVETDGYTF
>TRBV11-2|TRBJ2-1|TRBD2|many
TGTGCCAGCAGCTCGAGGACAGCGAGCGGGGGGGATTACAATGAGCAGTTCTTC
CASSSRTASGGDYNEQFF
>TRBV6-1|TRBJ1-3|TRBD1|.
TGTGCCGGCAGTGTGGACAGGGGGCCTGGAAACACCATATATTTT
CAGSVDRGPGNTIYF
>TRBV4-1|TRBJ2-7|.|many
TGCGCCAGCAGCATCCGGGGTACCTACGAGCAGTACTTC
CASSIRGTYEQYF
>TRBV28|TRBJ2-3|TRBD1|few
TGTGCCAGCATGGGACAGCTTACAGATACGCAGTATTTT
CASMGQLTDTQYF
>TRBV3-1|TRBJ2-1|TRBD1|.
TGTGCCAGCAGCCAGACCAGGGGGCTCGAGTTCTTC
CASSQTRGLEFF
>TRBV5-5|TRBJ2-3|.|many
TGTGCCAGCAATTTCGAGGGGACAGATACGCAGTATTTT
CASNFEGTDTQYF
>TRBV20-1|TRBJ2-2|.|many
TGCAGTGCCTACAACGACGGGGCCGGGGAGCTGTTTTTT
CSAYNDGAGELFF
>TRBV4-2|TRBJ2-7|.|many
TGTGCCAGCAGCCAAGCACAGGGCTACGAGCAGTACTTC
CASSQAQGYEQYF
>TRBV7-7|TRBJ2-7|.|.
TGTGCCAGCAGCTTAGGTGAGGGTTCCGAGCAGTACTTC
CASSLGEGSEQYF
>TRBV12-3/TRBV12-4|TRBJ2-2|.|.
TGTGCCAGCAGTCTAAACCCCCTCGGACCGAAAAGGGGGCTGTTTTTT
CASSLNPLGPKRGLFF
>TRBV18|TRBJ1-1|.|few
TGTGCCAGCTCACCACCCTCGGGGACTGAAGCTTTCTTT
CASSPPSGTEAFF
>TRBV20-1|TRBJ1-1|.|many
TGCAGTGCACCGCGGAGGGGCACTGAAGCTTTCTTT
CSAPRRGTEAFF